These T cell receptor beta chains were read from a single sample in a study of blood T cells in healthy people across ages. Via MiXCR, TCRdb re-called the 5' RACE reads, giving one row per CDR3 protein. The data show around 600,000 distinct CDR3 sequences, around 48% seen once. Material: blood. The receptors derive from an elderly man in good health. Both conserved end residues are part of each CDR3. Fields, in order: clone size, D gene, J gene, V gene, CDR3 DNA, CDR3 protein. The D gene is left open where the match is weak. A clone size is listed for some rows: how often the clone was seen (once, few, many), or a class if it is expanded.

.,TRBD2,TRBJ2-5,TRBV7-9,TGTGCCAGCAGTCCGCGGGGGACTCGGGGAGTCGAGACCCAGTACTTC,CASSPRGTRGVETQYF
few,.,TRBJ2-5,TRBV2,TGTGCCAGCAGTGTTGAGACCCAGTACTTC,CASSVETQYF
.,.,TRBJ1-5,TRBV20-1,TGCAGTGACAGTGGGGGTAGCAGTCAGCCCCAGCATTTT,CSDSGGSSQPQHF
.,TRBD2,TRBJ2-1,TRBV29-1,TGCAGCGTTGATGGGCTAGGCGGGGGGGACTATGAGCAGTTCTTC,CSVDGLGGGDYEQFF
few,TRBD1,TRBJ1-6,TRBV6-2/TRBV6-3,TGTGCCAGCAGACCTTGGACAGGTGATCGACCCCTCCACTTT,CASRPWTGDRPLHF
.,.,TRBJ1-2,TRBV20-1,TGCAGTGCTAGAGGTCCTGCTCTGGGCTATAACTATGGCTACACCTTC,CSARGPALGYNYGYTF
.,.,TRBJ1-1,TRBV25-1,TGTGCCAGCAGTGCACCGAACAGGGATGACACTGAAGCTTTCTTT,CASSAPNRDDTEAFF
once,TRBD1,TRBJ2-7,TRBV20-1,TGCAGTGCTAGAGACAGACAGGGATTCTCCTACGAGCAGTACTTC,CSARDRQGFSYEQYF
.,.,TRBJ1-1,TRBV7-9,TGTGCCAGCAGCTCCACCCCCCACGGGGCTGAAGCTTTCTTT,CASSSTPHGAEAFF
.,.,TRBJ2-5,TRBV6-1,TGTGCCAGCAGCAAATCCAGGGCTGTCCAAGAGACCCAGTACTTC,CASSKSRAVQETQYF
.,TRBD1,TRBJ2-7,TRBV5-1,TGCGCCAGCAGCCCAAGGGACAGGGGGATCTACGAGCAGTACTTC,CASSPRDRGIYEQYF
.,TRBD1,TRBJ2-5,TRBV28,TGTGCCAGCAGTTCCACCAGCCTTCGGACAGGGGGCCTGGATAGGACCCAGTACTTC,CASSSTSLRTGGLDRTQYF
.,.,TRBJ2-7,TRBV7-2,TGTGCCAGCAGCCGTCAAGGACAAACCTACGAGCAGTACTTC,CASSRQGQTYEQYF
.,.,TRBJ1-1,TRBV5-1,TGCGCCAGCAGCTTGGGAGGGGTGACAGTCCTGGACACTGAAGCTTTCTTT,CASSLGGVTVLDTEAFF
.,.,TRBJ2-7,TRBV20-1,TGCAGTGCTAGTTTGCCCGCCTACGAGCAGTACTTC,CSASLPAYEQYF
.,.,TRBJ2-3,TRBV11-3,TGTGCCAGCAGCTTAGTGGACTATACGCAGTATTTT,CASSLVDYTQYF
few,.,TRBJ2-5,TRBV3-1,TGTGCCAGCAGCCAACGGCCTCTTGGGACCCAGTACTTC,CASSQRPLGTQYF
.,.,TRBJ2-3,TRBV5-4,TGTGCCAGCAGCTTGGATCCTAGCGGCACAGATACGCAGTATTTT,CASSLDPSGTDTQYF
.,TRBD2,TRBJ2-3,TRBV28,TGTGCCAGCAGTGGCGGGAGGGAAGATACGCAGTATTTT,CASSGGREDTQYF
.,.,TRBJ2-5,TRBV28,TGTGCCAGCAGCAAACTAGGGACTGGAGAGACCCAGTACTTC,CASSKLGTGETQYF
.,.,TRBJ2-3,TRBV20-1,TGCAGTGCCTTAGCCCCGGAGGCAGATACGCAGTATTTT,CSALAPEADTQYF
.,.,TRBJ1-6,TRBV5-6,TGTGCCAGCAGGACCCGCACCGGGACAAGGAATTCACCCCTCCACTTT,CASRTRTGTRNSPLHF
few,TRBD1,TRBJ2-7,TRBV7-2,TGTGCCAGCAGCGGCCGCCGAACAGGGGTAATGGCTTACGAGCAGTACTTC,CASSGRRTGVMAYEQYF
.,.,TRBJ2-7,TRBV6-5,TGTGCCAGCAGCAGGGACATAGATTTCTACGAGCAGTACTTC,CASSRDIDFYEQYF
few,.,TRBJ2-5,TRBV20-1,TGCAGTGCTAGAGATGGGACTGGGCCCCAAGAGACCCAGTACTTC,CSARDGTGPQETQYF
many,.,TRBJ2-7,TRBV7-9,TGTGCCAGCAGCTTAGCGGGTGTCCGCAGCGAGCAGTACTTC,CASSLAGVRSEQYF
.,TRBD2,TRBJ2-7,TRBV5-1,TGCGCCAGCAGCTATGGACTAGCGGATCCTAGCGAGCAGTACTTC,CASSYGLADPSEQYF
few,TRBD2,TRBJ2-5,TRBV7-2,TGTGCCAGCAGCAAAGGGACTAGCGGGCTTCAAGAGACCCAGTACTTC,CASSKGTSGLQETQYF
.,TRBD1,TRBJ2-1,TRBV7-9,TGTGCCAGCAGCCTTCAAGGACAGGTCTACAATGAGCAGTTCTTC,CASSLQGQVYNEQFF
.,TRBD2,TRBJ2-5,TRBV7-2,TGTGCCAGCAGCCGGGGACTAGCGGTAAGGGAGACCCAGTACTTC,CASSRGLAVRETQYF
.,.,TRBJ1-1,TRBV9,TGTGCCAGCAGCGGATCTCATTCGGGGGGCACTGAAGCTTTCTTT,CASSGSHSGGTEAFF
few,.,TRBJ2-5,TRBV7-2,TGTGCCAGCAGCTTAGCGCGGGGACAGCAGCCGACCCAGTACTTC,CASSLARGQQPTQYF
.,TRBD1,TRBJ2-7,TRBV7-2,TGTGCCAGCAGCTTAATTGGACAGGGGGCGTCCTACGAGCAGTACTTC,CASSLIGQGASYEQYF
few,.,TRBJ2-3,TRBV4-1,TGCGCCAGCAGCCGATACCACACAGATACGCAGTATTTT,CASSRYHTDTQYF
many,.,TRBJ2-7,TRBV29-1,TGCAGCGGGGCGGAGAGCCACGAGCAGTACTTC,CSGAESHEQYF
.,.,TRBJ2-2,TRBV6-2/TRBV6-3,TGTGCCAGCAGTGACTGGGATGCCGGGGAGCTGTTTTTT,CASSDWDAGELFF
few,TRBD2,TRBJ2-1,TRBV6-2/TRBV6-3,TGTGCCAGCAGTTACGTCCGACCCGGGACTAGCGGATACAATGAGCAGTTCTTC,CASSYVRPGTSGYNEQFF
.,.,TRBJ2-6,TRBV20-1,TGCAGTGCTAGAGTTACGATTCGGTCTGGGGCCAACGTCCTGACTTTC,CSARVTIRSGANVLTF
.,TRBD1,TRBJ1-5,TRBV27,TGTGCCAGCAGTCTAGGGACAGGGATCAACCAGCCCCAGCATTTT,CASSLGTGINQPQHF
few,TRBD2,TRBJ2-7,TRBV20-1,TGCAGTGCTAGATCGGGGGAGGGTCCAAAGATACGCGAGCAGTACTTC,CSARSGEGPKIREQYF
.,.,TRBJ2-3,TRBV6-1,TGTGCCAGCAGAAGGGTGGACCACACAGATACGCAGTATTTT,CASRRVDHTDTQYF
few,.,TRBJ1-1,TRBV6-2/TRBV6-3,TGTGCCAGCAGTTACCGGGACCCCACGGACACTGAAGCTTTCTTT,CASSYRDPTDTEAFF
.,.,TRBJ2-5,TRBV7-2,TGTGCCAGCAGCTTAGGGCAAAGGGTTGCGGAGACCCAGTACTTC,CASSLGQRVAETQYF
.,TRBD1,TRBJ2-7,TRBV4-2,TGTGCCAGCAGCCAGGGGAGACAGGGCACCGAGCAGTACTTC,CASSQGRQGTEQYF
.,TRBD1,TRBJ1-4,TRBV4-1,TGCGCCAGCAGCCAAGACGGGACAGCTAATGAAAAACTGTTTTTT,CASSQDGTANEKLFF
few,.,TRBJ2-5,TRBV20-1,TGCAGTGCACAACCCCGACGTGTACAAGAGACCCAGTACTTC,CSAQPRRVQETQYF
few,TRBD2,TRBJ2-1,TRBV29-1,TGCAGCGTTCTATTGACTAGCGGGAGCCATGAGCAGTTCTTC,CSVLLTSGSHEQFF
few,.,TRBJ2-7,TRBV4-3,TGCGCCAGCAGCCAATCCCAGTTCTCCTACGAGCAGTACTTC,CASSQSQFSYEQYF
.,.,TRBJ2-5,TRBV29-1,TGCAGCGTTGGTCTCAGGGTGGAGACCCAGTACTTC,CSVGLRVETQYF
.,.,TRBJ2-1,TRBV9,TGTGCCAGCAGCCTACCGGACAGTGACTCCTACAATGAGCAGTTCTTC,CASSLPDSDSYNEQFF
once,TRBD1,TRBJ2-3,TRBV4-1,TGCGCCAGCAGCCAGGACCGAGGGGGCCGCACAGATACGCAGTATTTT,CASSQDRGGRTDTQYF
many,.,TRBJ2-7,TRBV6-5,TGTGCCAGCAGGCTGCTTAGATCGGGCCGCTACGAGCAGTACTTC,CASRLLRSGRYEQYF
.,.,TRBJ1-2,TRBV7-2,TGTGCCAGCAGCTTACGTCGGGGGAACGGCTACACCTTC,CASSLRRGNGYTF
once,TRBD1,TRBJ2-7,TRBV7-9,TGTGCCAGCAGCCCATCGGACAGGGTCCCCTACGAGCAGTACTTC,CASSPSDRVPYEQYF